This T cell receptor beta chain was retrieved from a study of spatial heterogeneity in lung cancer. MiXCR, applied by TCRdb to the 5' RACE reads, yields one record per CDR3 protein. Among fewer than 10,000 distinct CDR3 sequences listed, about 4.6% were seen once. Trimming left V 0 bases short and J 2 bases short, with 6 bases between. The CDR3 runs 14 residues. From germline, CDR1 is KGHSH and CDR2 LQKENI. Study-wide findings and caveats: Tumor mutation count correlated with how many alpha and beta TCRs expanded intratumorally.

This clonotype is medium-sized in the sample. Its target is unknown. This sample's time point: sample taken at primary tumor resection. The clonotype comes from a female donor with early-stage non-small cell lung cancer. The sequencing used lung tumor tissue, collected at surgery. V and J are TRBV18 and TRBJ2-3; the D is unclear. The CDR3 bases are TGTGCCAGCTCACCACCTGCATTCACAGATACGCAGTATTTT. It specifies CASSPPAFTDTQYF.